These 24 T cell receptor beta chains were sequenced from one sample in a study of metastatic and nonmetastatic thyroid tumors. TCRdb re-analyzed the PCR reads using MiXCR. Of 12,000 or so clones in the sample, roughly a third are singletons; the top ten hold over 9.5%. No treatment of any kind had been given to any patient before thyroid surgery. The sequencing input was tumor tissue. The receptor set was obtained from a male donor with papillary thyroid cancer or a benign thyroid nodule (not recorded which). Some clones in this sample may be carry-over from other donors' samples.

This chain links TRBV6-1 with TRBJ1-2; TRBD1 matches at 8 bases. The CDR3 sequence is 14 residues long. J gave up 4 bases and V 3 bases, and 4 bases lay outside the gene matches. Germline V gene lookup returns CDR1 MNHNS and CDR2 SASEGT. CDR3 amino acids: CASSDDRGTYGYTF. CDR3 in DNA: TGTGCCAGCAGTGACGACAGGGGTACCTATGGCTACACCTTC.

This clone was seen only a few times. The chain joins TRBV6-4 to TRBJ1-2; a possible D gene is TRBD1 (6 bases). The germline V gene has CDR1 MRHNA and CDR2 SNTAGT. V dropped 0 bases and J dropped 5 bases, with 13 bases sitting between them. This CDR3 spans 15 amino acids. CDR3 DNA: TGTGCCAGCAGTGACTCGAATGGGGGCGCTTATGGCTACACCTTC. Translating it yields CASSDSNGGAYGYTF.

This clone was seen more than once but under ten times. The CDR3 nucleotides are TGCAGTGCGGATCGACAGGGCGACGAGCAGTACTTC. Encoded protein: CSADRQGDEQYF. The gene calls are TRBV20-1 and TRBJ2-7; 7 positions match TRBD1. After removal of 6 bases from V and 5 bases from J, the junction contained 7 bases not matched to a gene. The CDR3 runs to 12 residues. Per the germline V gene, CDR1 is DFQATT and CDR2 is SNEGSKA (reference sequence).

Concerning this clone: At one end, the junction sequence differs from germline, possibly due to a read error. The genes are TRBV9 and TRBJ1-1; maybe TRBD1 (6 bases). This CDR3 region has 14 residues. Per the germline V gene, CDR1 is SGDLS and CDR2 is YYNGEE. The CDR3 spells CAGSVGGTNTEAFF. The CDR3 region has the DNA TGTGCCGGCAGCGTCGGAGGGACAAACACTGAAGCTTTCTTT.

The V call is TRBV20-1, the J call TRBJ1-1, with D maybe TRBD1 (6 bases). V lost 3 bases and J 0 bases, leaving 20 bases between the germline ends. Germline V gene data show CDR1 as DFQATT and CDR2 as SNEGSKA (reference sequence). CDR3 size: 17 residues. CDR3 bases: TGCAGTGCTAGCGGGGGCAGGGAATCGGCTTTGAACACTGAAGCTTTCTTT. Translating it yields CSASGGRESALNTEAFF.

This clone has a handful of counts. V is TRBV13 and J is TRBJ2-1, with D perhaps matching TRBD1 (5 bases). Germline V gene sequence: CDR1 PRHDT, CDR2 FYEKMQ (reference sequence). The CDR3 spans 16 residues. Trimming removed 0 bases from V and 7 bases from J, with 16 bases in between. The CDR3 here is CASSLGALGRQNEQFF. The CDR3 DNA reads as TGTGCCAGCAGCTTAGGCGCCCTGGGGCGTCAGAATGAGCAGTTCTTC. The full variable domain, with the rest looked up from reference TRBV13 and TRBJ2-1, is AAGVIQSPRHLIKEKRETATLKCYPIPRHDTVYWYQQGPGQDPQFLISFYEKMQSDKGSIPDRFSAQQFSDYHSELNMSSLELGDSALYFCASSLGALGRQNEQFFGPGTRLTVL.

The J gene is TRBJ2-7, the V gene TRBV20-1, with 8 positions matching TRBD1. The CDR3 has 14 residues. The V and J ends lost 6 bases and 4 bases, in that order; junction bases with no gene match: 11. Per germline, CDR1 DFQATT and CDR2 SNEGSKA (reference sequence). CDR3 DNA sequence: TGCAGTGCCCGACGGCCAGGGGGCGGGTACGAGCAGTACTTC. This sequence encodes CSARRPGGGYEQYF.

The chain carries TRBV2 and TRBJ2-1; the D gene is possibly TRBD2 (5 bases). V was cut by 7 bases and J by 10 bases, with 11 bases left in between. Germline V gene data show CDR1 as SNHLY and CDR2 as FYNNEI. The CDR3 is 11 residues long. The CDR3 is CASNEAAEQFF. The CDR3 DNA reads TGTGCCAGCAACGAAGCGGCGGAGCAGTTCTTC.

The chain couples TRBV6-1 to TRBJ2-1; 10 bases fit TRBD1. V shed 5 bases, J shed 9 bases, and the junction held 7 bases outside the gene matches. Germline-derived CDR1 and CDR2 are MNHNS and SASEGT. This CDR3 contains 14 residues. The CDR3 is CASSKRQGAIEQFF. The CDR3 DNA sequence: TGTGCCAGCAGTAAGAGACAGGGGGCGATTGAGCAGTTCTTC.

In this sample, this clone turned up a few times. The chain recombines TRBV6-1 with TRBJ2-7, with TRBD1 identical over 7 bases. Germline CDR1 MNHNS, CDR2 SASEGT. CDR3 size: 13 residues. V lost 5 bases to trimming and J lost 2 bases; unmatched junction nucleotides: 3. CDR3 residues: CASSKGTAYEQYF. CDR3 sequence (DNA): TGTGCCAGCAGTAAAGGGACAGCCTACGAGCAGTACTTC.

The genes are TRBV28 and TRBJ1-5; no clear D. CDR3 length: 13 residues. Germline V gene data show CDR1 as MDHEN and CDR2 as SYDVKM. V lost 7 bases, J lost 4 bases, and 11 bases lay in between. The CDR3 sequence: CASTFSGNQPQHF. The CDR3 nucleotides read TGTGCCAGCACTTTTTCCGGTAATCAGCCCCAGCATTTT.

J is TRBJ2-6 and V is TRBV20-1, with D unresolved. V lost 6 bases and J 4 bases, leaving 10 bases between the germline ends. The germline gives CDR1 DFQATT, CDR2 SNEGSKA (reference sequence). The CDR3 extends over 13 amino acids. This CDR3 is CSAIDPGANVLTF. The DNA of the CDR3 is TGCAGTGCCATTGATCCCGGGGCCAACGTCCTGACTTTC.

V and J are TRBV19 and TRBJ1-1, with 10 positions matching TRBD1. Trimming removed 6 bases from V and 0 bases from J; junction bases left unmatched: 10. Germline V CDR1 and CDR2: LNHDA, SQIVND (reference sequence). The CDR3 contains 17 residues. The CDR3 DNA is TGTGCCAGTAGACCCCGGGACAGGGGCGAAATGAACACTGAAGCTTTCTTT. Translation gives CASRPRDRGEMNTEAFF.

The V gene is TRBV5-1, the J gene TRBJ1-1; tentative D call: TRBD1 (5 bases). In germline, CDR1 is SGHRS, CDR2 YFSETQ. The CDR3 is 15 residues long. The V and J ends lost 0 bases and 2 bases respectively, with 11 bases between them. CDR3 amino acids: CASSLVQGVNTEAFF. The CDR3 DNA is TGCGCCAGCAGCTTGGTTCAGGGAGTTAACACTGAAGCTTTCTTT.

By proportion, this clone is medium-sized. The V call is TRBV24-1, the J call TRBJ2-2; D possibly corresponds to TRBD1 (6 bases). Between the trimmed V and J ends, which lost 3 bases and 4 bases, there was a span of 11 bases. CDR1 and CDR2 from the germline V gene are KGHDR and SFDVKD. This CDR3 contains 15 residues. Here the CDR3 DNA reads TGTGCCACCAGTGATCCTCGGACAGCCACCGGGGAGCTGTTTTTT. This gives the protein CATSDPRTATGELFF.

The CDR3, as DNA: TGTGCCAGCAGCCTACGGACAGGGGAATATACCGGGGAGCTGTTTTTT. Translated, it gives CASSLRTGEYTGELFF. This sequence joins TRBV11-1 and TRBJ2-2, with 9 positions matching TRBD1. The V segment lost 5 bases and the J segment 5 bases; nucleotides outside the gene matches: 9. The CDR3 contains 16 residues. CDR1 and CDR2 (germline): SGHAT, FQDESV (reference sequence).

V usage is TRBV28 and J usage is TRBJ1-5; the D is unclear. The CDR3 is 16 residues long. V lost 2 bases and J lost 0, with 11 bases in between. CDR1 is MDHEN, CDR2 SYDVKM, per germline. The CDR3 loop reads CASSLQAAYSNQPQHF. CDR3 DNA: TGTGCCAGCAGTTTACAGGCGGCATATAGCAATCAGCCCCAGCATTTT.

This clone appeared once. J is TRBJ1-4 and V is TRBV20-1; possibly TRBD1 for D (6 bases). CDR1 is DFQATT, CDR2 SNEGSKA, per germline (reference sequence). This CDR3 is built from 14 residues. V lost 1 base and J lost 7, with 13 bases in between. The CDR3 DNA follows: TGCAGTGCTAGAGCGGGGGGGCGAGGTGAAAAACTGTTTTTT. Amino acids: CSARAGGRGEKLFF.

By sample fraction, this clone is medium-sized. The V call is TRBV6-2 or TRBV6-3, the J call TRBJ1-5; unclear D gene. The CDR3 is made up of 14 amino acids. Germline V CDR1 and CDR2: MNHEY, SVGEGT. The germline V and J ends were trimmed by 5 bases and 0 bases, with 8 bases remaining between them. In nucleotides, the CDR3 is TGTGCCAGCAGTGAGGACTATAGCAATCAGCCCCAGCATTTT. Amino acids: CASSEDYSNQPQHF.

The chain employs TRBV20-1 and TRBJ2-1, with D possibly being TRBD2 (7 bases). The germline V gene encodes CDR1 DFQATT and CDR2 SNEGSKA (reference sequence). Trimming pared 4 bases from V and 4 bases from J, leaving 8 bases between. The CDR3 spans 12 residues. The CDR3 DNA is TGCAGTGCTAAGGGGGGGTACAATGAGCAGTTCTTC. As protein: CSAKGGYNEQFF.

V and J are TRBV19 and TRBJ2-7; TRBD1 aligns across 8 bases. V dropped 3 bases and J dropped 3; count of bases not matched to a gene: 4. This CDR3 region has 14 residues. Germline V gene lookup returns CDR1 LNHDA and CDR2 SQIVND (reference sequence). CDR3 sequence: CASSIDRGRYEQYF. DNA of the CDR3: TGTGCCAGTAGTATCGACAGGGGCCGCTACGAGCAGTACTTC.

The CDR3 DNA reads TGTGCCTGGAGGGGGACGGGACTAGCGGGCGATGAGCAGTTCTTC. As protein: CAWRGTGLAGDEQFF. The chain has TRBV30 and TRBJ2-1, with 12 bases identical to TRBD2. Germline V gene lookup returns CDR1 GTSNPN and CDR2 SVGIG (reference sequence). The CDR3 has 15 amino acids. J lost 8 bases, V lost 3 bases, and 8 bases had no gene match.

The chain employs TRBV11-2 and TRBJ1-1, with TRBD1 matching 7 bases. The CDR3 is made up of 14 amino acids. Trimming at V came to 6 bases and at J to 5 bases, leaving 9 bases not matched to a gene. Germline-derived CDR1 and CDR2 are SGHAT and FQNNGV. The CDR3 region has the DNA TGTGCCAGCAGTCACGACAGGGCGGGGACTGAAGCTTTCTTT. Amino acids: CASSHDRAGTEAFF.

J is TRBJ1-2 and V is TRBV6-5; D is uncertain. Trimming took off 0 bases at V and 6 bases at J, with 11 bases between the two ends. Germline V gene data show CDR1 as MNHEY and CDR2 as SVGAGI. The CDR3 sequence is 14 residues long. CDR3 DNA: TGTGCCAGCAGTTACTCGTTCGGGGTGGATGGCTACACCTTC. This sequence encodes CASSYSFGVDGYTF.